This note documents a single TCR beta chain sequence. What this receptor recognizes is not known. This may be a read error, as it is one base from a much larger clone. The data are from a study of molecular identifiers for immune sequencing clone quantification (dated by TCRdb to 2017 to 2018). Looking at the study overall: For a replicate experiment, the RNA from either 20,000 or 100,000 naive CD8 T cells was divided into five aliquots, and four of those aliquots went on to sequencing. The study was a methods study using CD8 T cells to benchmark molecular-identifier clustering-based TCR repertoire sequencing (MIDCIRS) and TCR RNA copy counting. Study-wide findings and limitations: The sizes of highly expanded clones could end up underestimated when identical TCR molecules share a barcode. A single cell's worth of spiked-in Jurkat TCR RNA was reported detectable even among 750,000 to 1,000,000 naive CD8 T cells. The naive libraries included spiked-in Jurkat TCR RNA (roughly 9 copies' worth), and this RNA is not part of the donor repertoire. Clones above 20 RNA copies held over 99% of molecules in CMV-specific effector cells but under 1% in naive cells. Modeling gave about 3 recovered TCR RNA copies per cell versus around 10 by digital PCR, implying 25% to 30% capture efficiency. When barcode sub-clustering was omitted, TCR diversity was inflated by chimeric consensus sequences, with chimeras reaching as high as 47%.

In the germline V gene (reference sequence), CDR1 corresponds to DFQATT and CDR2 to SNEGSKA. V drops 1 base and J drops 2 bases, leaving 9 bases in between. Its CDR3 holds 13 amino acids, cysteine through phenylalanine. Here the CDR3 DNA is all that survives: 39 bases in frame from base 1. Naive CD8 T cell libraries were made from approximately 20,000 to 1,000,000 sorted cells using 10%, 30% or 50% of purified RNA. Naive CD8 T cells were FACS-sorted as CD8+CD4-CCR7+CD45RA+ on a BD FACSAria II into RLT Plus buffer. Nine to eleven TCR copies' worth of Jurkat RNA were spiked into about 20,000-1,100,000 naive CD8 T cell samples to test detection sensitivity. Enrichment of CD8 T cells was done with RosetteSep CD8+ T Cell Enrichment Cocktail plus Ficoll-Paque, and ACK red cell lysis came afterward. Library creation used PCR. The instrument was a NextSeq 500. Bulk TCR libraries were generated as previously described, with the TCR primers listed in Table S5 used. The Qiagen AllPrep DNA/RNA kit was used to purify total RNA. Before analysis, reads from multiple sequencing runs of the same library were pooled. As for the original processing: Reads were retained only if the reads had an exact TCR constant sequence, and the retained reads were trimmed to 150 nt and grouped according to their 12-nt molecular barcodes. Within each barcode group, reads were sub-clustered at a 15% Levenshtein threshold, and quality-weighted consensus sequences were built per RNA molecule. Non-functional sequences were discarded, and so were lower-count sequences lying one edit away from another sequence. On the basis of fitting two negative binomial distributions, barcode sub-clusters with fewer than 20% of the maximum read count were discarded. The public reads were run again by TCRdb, first through fastp at Q25 and then through MiXCR, and only productive beta chains were kept. For every CDR3 protein sequence, its rows merge into one entry that carries the most common genes and DNA. These V and J calls originate from TCRdb's pipeline instead of the authors' own analysis. The sample table shows approximately 320,000 distinct CDR3 sequences, and roughly 24% are seen once. 0.65% to 0.75% of the sample is in the top ten clones.

This sequence originates from a human donor in good health. Some libraries in this study had Jurkat cell RNA spiked in. The receptor chain draws on TRBV20-1 and TRBJ2-7; the D match is possibly TRBD1 or TRBD2, with 7 bases aligned in each. Sequenced material: naive CD8+ T cells from blood, with Jurkat cell RNA spiked in. Read against the paper, the sample's cell subset or site label means: FACS-sorted CD8+CD4-CCR7+CD45RA+ naive T cells. DNA sequence: TGCAGTGCTAGAGCAGGGGGGGCCTACGAGCAGTACTTC. It is translated as CSARAGGAYEQYF.